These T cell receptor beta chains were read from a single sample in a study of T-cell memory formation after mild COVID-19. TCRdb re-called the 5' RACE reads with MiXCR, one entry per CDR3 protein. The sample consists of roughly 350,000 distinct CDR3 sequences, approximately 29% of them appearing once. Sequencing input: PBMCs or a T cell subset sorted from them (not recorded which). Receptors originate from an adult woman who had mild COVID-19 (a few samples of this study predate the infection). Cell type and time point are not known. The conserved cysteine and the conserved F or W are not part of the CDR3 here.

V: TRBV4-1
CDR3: ASSQDQMRGNSPLH

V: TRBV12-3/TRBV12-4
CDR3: ASSFGPAGEQY

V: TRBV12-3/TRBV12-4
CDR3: ASSPQVSNQPQH

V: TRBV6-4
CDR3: ASSDPYEQY

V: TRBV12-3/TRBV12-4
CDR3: ASSLDQGFGYNEQF

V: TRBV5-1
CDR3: ASSLVGLPEAF

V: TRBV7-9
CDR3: ASSPRVPGEETQY

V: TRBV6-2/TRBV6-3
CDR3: ASRTKGNNQPQH

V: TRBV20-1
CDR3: SAREQEGTEAF

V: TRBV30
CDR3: AWSSGPNQPQH

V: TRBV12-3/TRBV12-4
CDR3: ASTGLAGETQY

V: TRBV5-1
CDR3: ASSFRDRGRLTTYEQY

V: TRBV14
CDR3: ASSQDMARSGEQF

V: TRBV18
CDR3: ASSPPNIGFVNEQF

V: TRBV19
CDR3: ASSTDVSHTGELF

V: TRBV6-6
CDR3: ASTIADQETQY

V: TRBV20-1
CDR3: SARGRSGGLLYEQY

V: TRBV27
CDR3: ASSYRASYNEQF

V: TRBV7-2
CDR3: ASSFTDLYTQY

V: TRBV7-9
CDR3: ASSLRGVSTDTQY

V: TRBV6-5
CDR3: ASSEQGTSNQPQH

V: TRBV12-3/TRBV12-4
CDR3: ASSSQGAGAF

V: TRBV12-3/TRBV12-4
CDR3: ASSSPSGGSTDTQY

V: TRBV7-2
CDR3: ASSSPEVAFSYEQY

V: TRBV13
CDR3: ASSLLDYNEQF

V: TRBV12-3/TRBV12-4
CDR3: ASSPMEGWTEAF

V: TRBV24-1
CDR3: ATSDSRTNYEQY

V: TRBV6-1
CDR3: ASSPPGGGGYQPQH

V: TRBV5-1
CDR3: ASSLAPGDYGYT

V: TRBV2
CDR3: ASTAGLSSYNEQF

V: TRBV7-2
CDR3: ASSLLGLALSFGADTQY

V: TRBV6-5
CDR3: ASSALATYEQY

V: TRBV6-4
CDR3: ASSGRRGAPTEAF

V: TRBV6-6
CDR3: ASSYRGAGTGELF

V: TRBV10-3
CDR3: AISESTGAYEQY

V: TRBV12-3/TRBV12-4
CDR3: ASRGDYGYT

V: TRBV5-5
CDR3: ASSWTGGPGDTQY

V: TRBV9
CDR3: ASSVATPVPGGGYT

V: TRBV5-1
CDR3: ASSSGTSGARKETQY

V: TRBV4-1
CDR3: ASSQVPGQGATEAF

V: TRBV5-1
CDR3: ASSPLGLAGGGGPDTQY

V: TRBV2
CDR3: ASGLRANEKLF

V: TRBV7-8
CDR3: ASSLEPNSNEQF

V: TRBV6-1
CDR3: ASTEGTSATYEQY

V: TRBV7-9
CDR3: ASSTPGTSGKGEQF

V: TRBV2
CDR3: ASSEMGVTYNSPLH

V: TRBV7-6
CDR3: ASSSGTSGAYEQY

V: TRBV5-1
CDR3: ASSLGDGRRAF

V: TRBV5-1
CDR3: ASSGLAGGTDTQY

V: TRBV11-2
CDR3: ASSLAGQRGVRNEQF

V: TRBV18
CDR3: ASSPPVGRNTIY

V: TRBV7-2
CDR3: ASSLVGGARGQPQH

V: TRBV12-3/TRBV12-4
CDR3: ASSGERGAF

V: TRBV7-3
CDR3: ASSLEAGVSETQY

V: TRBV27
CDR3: ASSSWLADSYEQY

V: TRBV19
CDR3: ATQGPSGRKTSNEQF

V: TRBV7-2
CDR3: ASSAWTGDEQF

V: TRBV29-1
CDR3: SVPRTSAAYNEQF